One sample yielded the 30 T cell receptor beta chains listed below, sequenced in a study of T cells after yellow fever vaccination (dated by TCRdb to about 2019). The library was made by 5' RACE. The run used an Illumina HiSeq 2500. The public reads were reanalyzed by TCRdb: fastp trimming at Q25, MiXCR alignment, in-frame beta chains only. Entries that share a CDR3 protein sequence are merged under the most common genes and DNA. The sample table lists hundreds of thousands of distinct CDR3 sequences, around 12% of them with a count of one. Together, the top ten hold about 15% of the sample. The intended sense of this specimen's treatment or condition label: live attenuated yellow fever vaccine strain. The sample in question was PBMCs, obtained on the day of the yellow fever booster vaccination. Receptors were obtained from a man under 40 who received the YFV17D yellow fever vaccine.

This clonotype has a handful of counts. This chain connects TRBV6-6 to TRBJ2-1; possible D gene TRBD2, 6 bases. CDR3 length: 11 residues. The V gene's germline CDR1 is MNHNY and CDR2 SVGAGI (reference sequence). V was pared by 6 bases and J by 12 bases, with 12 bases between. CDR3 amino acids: CASSRAEGQFF. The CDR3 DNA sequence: TGTGCCAGCAGCCGAGCGGAGGGGCAGTTCTTC.

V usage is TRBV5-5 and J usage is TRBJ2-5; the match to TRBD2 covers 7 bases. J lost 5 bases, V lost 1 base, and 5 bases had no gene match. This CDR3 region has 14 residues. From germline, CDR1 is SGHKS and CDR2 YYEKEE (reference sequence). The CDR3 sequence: CASSLSSGTETQYF. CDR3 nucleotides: TGTGCCAGCAGCTTGTCAAGCGGGACTGAGACCCAGTACTTC. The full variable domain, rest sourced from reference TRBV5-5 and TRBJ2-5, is DAGVTQSPTHLIKTRGQQVTLRCSPISGHKSVSWYQQVLGQGPQFIFQYYEKEERGRGNFPDRFSARQFPNYSSELNVNALLLGDSALYLCASSLSSGTETQYFGPGTRLLVL.

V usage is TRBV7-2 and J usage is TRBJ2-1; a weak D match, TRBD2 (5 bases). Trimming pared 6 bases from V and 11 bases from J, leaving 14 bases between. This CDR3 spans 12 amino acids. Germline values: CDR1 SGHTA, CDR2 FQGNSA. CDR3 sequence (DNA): TGTGCCAGCAGGAGCGGTACAATGAAGCAGTTCTTC. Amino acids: CASRSGTMKQFF.

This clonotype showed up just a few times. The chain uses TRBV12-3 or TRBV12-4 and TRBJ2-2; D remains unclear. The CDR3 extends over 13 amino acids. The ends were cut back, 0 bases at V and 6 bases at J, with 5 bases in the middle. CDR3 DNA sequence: TGTGCCAGCAGTTTAGCGTATCCCGGGGAGCTGTTTTTT. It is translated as CASSLAYPGELFF.

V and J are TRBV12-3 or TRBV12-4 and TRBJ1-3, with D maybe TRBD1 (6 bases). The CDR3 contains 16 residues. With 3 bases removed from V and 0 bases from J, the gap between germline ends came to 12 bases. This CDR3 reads CASSFRGVSSGNTIYF. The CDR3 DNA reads TGTGCCAGCAGTTTCAGGGGTGTGAGCTCTGGAAACACCATATATTTT.

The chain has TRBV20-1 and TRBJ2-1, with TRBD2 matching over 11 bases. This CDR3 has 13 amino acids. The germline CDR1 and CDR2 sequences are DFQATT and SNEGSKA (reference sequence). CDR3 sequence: CRTGLAGHNEQFF. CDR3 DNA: TGCAGGACAGGACTAGCGGGCCACAATGAGCAGTTCTTC.

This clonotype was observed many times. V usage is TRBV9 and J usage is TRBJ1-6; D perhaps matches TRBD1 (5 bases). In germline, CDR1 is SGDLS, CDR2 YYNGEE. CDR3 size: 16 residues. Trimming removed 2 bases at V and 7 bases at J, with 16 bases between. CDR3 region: CASSVGGGRGNSPLHF. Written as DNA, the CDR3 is TGTGCCAGCAGCGTTGGAGGAGGACGGGGGAATTCACCCCTCCACTTT.

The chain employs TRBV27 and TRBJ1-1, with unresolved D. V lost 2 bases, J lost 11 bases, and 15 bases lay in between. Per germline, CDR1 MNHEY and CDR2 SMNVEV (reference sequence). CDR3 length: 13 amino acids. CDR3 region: CASSLIPWKDAFF. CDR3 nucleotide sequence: TGTGCCAGCAGTTTAATCCCCTGGAAAGACGCTTTCTTT.

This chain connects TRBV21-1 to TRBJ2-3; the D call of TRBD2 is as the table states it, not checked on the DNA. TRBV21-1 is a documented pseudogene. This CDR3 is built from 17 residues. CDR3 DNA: TGTGCCACCACTGAACTAATCACGTCCACCCGAGGGGATACGCAGTATTTT. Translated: CATTELITSTRGDTQYF.

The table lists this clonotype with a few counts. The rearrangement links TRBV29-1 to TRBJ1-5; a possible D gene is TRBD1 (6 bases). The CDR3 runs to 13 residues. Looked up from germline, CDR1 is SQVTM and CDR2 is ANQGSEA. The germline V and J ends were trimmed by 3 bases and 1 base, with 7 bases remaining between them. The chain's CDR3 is CSVEQGSNQPQHF. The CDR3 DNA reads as TGCAGCGTTGAGCAGGGGAGCAATCAGCCCCAGCATTTT.

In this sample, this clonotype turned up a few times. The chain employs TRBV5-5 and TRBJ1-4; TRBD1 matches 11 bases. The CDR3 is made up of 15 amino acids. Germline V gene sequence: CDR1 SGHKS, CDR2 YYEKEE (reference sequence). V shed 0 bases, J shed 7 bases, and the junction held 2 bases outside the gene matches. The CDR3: CASSLDGTGGEKLFF. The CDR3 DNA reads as TGTGCCAGCAGCTTGGATGGGACAGGGGGTGAAAAACTGTTTTTT.

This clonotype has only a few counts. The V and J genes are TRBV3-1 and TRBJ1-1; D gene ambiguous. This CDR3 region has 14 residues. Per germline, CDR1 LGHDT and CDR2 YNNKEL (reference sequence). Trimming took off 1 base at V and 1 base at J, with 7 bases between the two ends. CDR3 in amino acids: CASSQVAGNTEAFF. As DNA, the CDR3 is TGTGCCAGCAGCCAAGTGGCGGGGAACACTGAAGCTTTCTTT. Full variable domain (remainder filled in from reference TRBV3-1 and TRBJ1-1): DTAVSQTPKYLVTQMGNDKSIKCEQNLGHDTMYWYKQDSKKFLKIMFSYNNKELIINETVPNRFSPKSPDKAHLNLHINSLELGDSAVYFCASSQVAGNTEAFFGQGTRLTVV.

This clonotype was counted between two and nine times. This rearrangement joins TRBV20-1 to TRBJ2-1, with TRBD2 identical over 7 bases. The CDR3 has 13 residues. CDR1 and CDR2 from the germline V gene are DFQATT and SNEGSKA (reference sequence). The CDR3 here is CSLVGEGRNEQFF. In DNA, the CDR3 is TGCAGCCTTGTCGGGGAGGGGCGAAATGAGCAGTTCTTC.

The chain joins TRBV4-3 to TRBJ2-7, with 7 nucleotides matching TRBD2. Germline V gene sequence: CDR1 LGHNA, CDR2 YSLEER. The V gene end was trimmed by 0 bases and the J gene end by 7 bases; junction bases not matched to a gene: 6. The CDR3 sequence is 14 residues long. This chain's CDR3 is CASSQDAGVREQYF. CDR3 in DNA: TGCGCCAGCAGCCAAGATGCGGGAGTGCGTGAGCAGTACTTC.

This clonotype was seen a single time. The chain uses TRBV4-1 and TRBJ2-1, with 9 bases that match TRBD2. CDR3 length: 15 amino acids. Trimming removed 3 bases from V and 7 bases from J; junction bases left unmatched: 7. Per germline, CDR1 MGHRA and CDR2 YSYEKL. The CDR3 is CASSHASGKMNEQFF. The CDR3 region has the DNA TGCGCCAGCAGCCATGCTAGCGGGAAAATGAATGAGCAGTTCTTC.

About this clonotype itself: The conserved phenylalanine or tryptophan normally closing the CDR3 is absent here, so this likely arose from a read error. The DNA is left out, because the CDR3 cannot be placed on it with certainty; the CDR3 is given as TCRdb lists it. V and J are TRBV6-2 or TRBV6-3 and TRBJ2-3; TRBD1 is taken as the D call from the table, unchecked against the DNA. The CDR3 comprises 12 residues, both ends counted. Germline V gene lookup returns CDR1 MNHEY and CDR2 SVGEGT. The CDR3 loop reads CASSRTVTGLVV.

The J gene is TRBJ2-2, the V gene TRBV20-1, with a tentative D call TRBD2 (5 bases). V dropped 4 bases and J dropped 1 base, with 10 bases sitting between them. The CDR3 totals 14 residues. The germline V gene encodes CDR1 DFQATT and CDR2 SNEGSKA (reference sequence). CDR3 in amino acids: CSAKASLNTGELFF. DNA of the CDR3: TGCAGTGCTAAGGCTAGCTTGAACACCGGGGAGCTGTTTTTT.

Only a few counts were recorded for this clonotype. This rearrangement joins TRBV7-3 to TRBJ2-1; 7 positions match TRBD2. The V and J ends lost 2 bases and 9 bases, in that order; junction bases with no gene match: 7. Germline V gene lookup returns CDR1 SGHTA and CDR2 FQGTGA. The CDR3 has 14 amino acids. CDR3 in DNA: TGTGCCAGCAGCTTAGGATCTGGGGAGGGTGAGCAGTTCTTC. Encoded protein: CASSLGSGEGEQFF.

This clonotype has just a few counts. The CDR3 DNA follows: TGTGCCAGCAGTTTGCCGCGAGGACTAGCGGGATTCACAGATACGCAGTATTTT. Encoded protein: CASSLPRGLAGFTDTQYF. The J gene is TRBJ2-3, the V gene TRBV7-8, with 12 bases aligning to TRBD2. The CDR3 sequence is 18 residues long. J lost 2 bases, V lost 6 bases, and 12 bases had no gene match. Germline V gene data show CDR1 as SGHVS and CDR2 as FQNEAQ.

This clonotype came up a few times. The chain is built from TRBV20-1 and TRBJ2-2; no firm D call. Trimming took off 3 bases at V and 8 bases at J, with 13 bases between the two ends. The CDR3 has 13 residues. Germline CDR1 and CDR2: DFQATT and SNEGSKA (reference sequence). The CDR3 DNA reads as TGCAGTGCTAGCAGGAGCAATGGAGGGGAGCTGTTTTTT. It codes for CSASRSNGGELFF.

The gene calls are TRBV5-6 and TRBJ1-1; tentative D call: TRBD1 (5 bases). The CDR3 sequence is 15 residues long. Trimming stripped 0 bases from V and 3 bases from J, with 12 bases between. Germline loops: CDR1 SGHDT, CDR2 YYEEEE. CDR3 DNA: TGTGCCAGCAGCTTGGAGGGACGTTTGGACACTGAAGCTTTCTTT. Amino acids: CASSLEGRLDTEAFF. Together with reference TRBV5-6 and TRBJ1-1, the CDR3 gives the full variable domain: DAGVTQSPTHLIKTRGQQVTLRCSPKSGHDTVSWYQQALGQGPQFIFQYYEEEERQRGNFPDRFSGHQFPNYSSELNVNALLLGDSALYLCASSLEGRLDTEAFFGQGTRLTVV.

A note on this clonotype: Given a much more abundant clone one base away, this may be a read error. This CDR3 is CASSFRPGGGTDKQYF. The CDR3 bases are TGCGCCAGCAGCTTCCGCCCCGGGGGGGGCACAGATAAGCAGTATTTT. The rearrangement links TRBV5-1 to TRBJ2-3; TRBD2 matches at 8 bases. Germline V gives CDR1 SGHRS, CDR2 YFSETQ. The CDR3 covers 16 residues.

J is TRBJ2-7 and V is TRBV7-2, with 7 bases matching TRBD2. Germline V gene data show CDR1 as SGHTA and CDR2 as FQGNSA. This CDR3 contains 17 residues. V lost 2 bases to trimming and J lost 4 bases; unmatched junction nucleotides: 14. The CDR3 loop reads CASSLSRTRRALYEQYF. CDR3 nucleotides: TGTGCCAGCAGCTTATCTCGGACTAGGCGGGCCCTATACGAGCAGTACTTC.

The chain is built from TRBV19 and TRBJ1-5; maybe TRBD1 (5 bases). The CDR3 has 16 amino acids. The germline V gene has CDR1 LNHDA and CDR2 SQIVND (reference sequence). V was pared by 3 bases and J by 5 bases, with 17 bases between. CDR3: CASSMVVTAPDQPQHF. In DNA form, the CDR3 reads TGTGCCAGTAGTATGGTGGTGACAGCCCCAGATCAGCCCCAGCATTTT.

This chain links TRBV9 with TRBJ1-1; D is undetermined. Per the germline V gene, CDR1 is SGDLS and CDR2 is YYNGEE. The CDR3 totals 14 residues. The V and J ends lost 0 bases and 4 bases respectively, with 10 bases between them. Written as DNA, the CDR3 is TGTGCCAGCAGCGTAGGGTCGGGGTTCACTGAAGCTTTCTTT. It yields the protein CASSVGSGFTEAFF.

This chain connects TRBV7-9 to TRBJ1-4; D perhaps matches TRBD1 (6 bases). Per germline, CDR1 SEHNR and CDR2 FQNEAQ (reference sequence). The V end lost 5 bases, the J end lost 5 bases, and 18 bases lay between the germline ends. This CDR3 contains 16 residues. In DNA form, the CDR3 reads TGTGCCAGCAGCCTCCTGAGAGACAGGCTAAATGAAAAACTGTTTTTT. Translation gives CASSLLRDRLNEKLFF.

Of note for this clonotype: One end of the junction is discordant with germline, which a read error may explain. In DNA, the CDR3 is TGTGCCAGCTCCACCGGGACAGGGATCAATAAGCAGTTCTTC. Translated, it gives CASSTGTGINKQFF. The V call is TRBV18, the J call TRBJ2-1, with TRBD1 matching 9 bases. This CDR3 spans 14 amino acids. The germline gives CDR1 KGHSH, CDR2 LQKENI.

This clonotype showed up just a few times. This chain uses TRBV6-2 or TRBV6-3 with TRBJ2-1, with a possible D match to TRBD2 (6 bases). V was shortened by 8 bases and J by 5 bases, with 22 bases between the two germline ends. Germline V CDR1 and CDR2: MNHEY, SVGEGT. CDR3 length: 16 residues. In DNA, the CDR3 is TGTGCCAGCCAGATTTCTTCCGGGACTGGAAACAATGAGCAGTTCTTC. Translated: CASQISSGTGNNEQFF.

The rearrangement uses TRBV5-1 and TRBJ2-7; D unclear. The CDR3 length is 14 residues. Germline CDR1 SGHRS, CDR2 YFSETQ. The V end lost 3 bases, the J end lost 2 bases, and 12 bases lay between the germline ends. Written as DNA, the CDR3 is TGCGCCAGCAGCTCCCACACAAACCCCTACGAGCAGTACTTC. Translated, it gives CASSSHTNPYEQYF. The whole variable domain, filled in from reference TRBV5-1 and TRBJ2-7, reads KAGVTQTPRYLIKTRGQQVTLSCSPISGHRSVSWYQQTPGQGLQFLFEYFSETQRNKGNFPGRFSGRQFSNSRSEMNVSTLELGDSALYLCASSSHTNPYEQYFGPGTRLTVT.

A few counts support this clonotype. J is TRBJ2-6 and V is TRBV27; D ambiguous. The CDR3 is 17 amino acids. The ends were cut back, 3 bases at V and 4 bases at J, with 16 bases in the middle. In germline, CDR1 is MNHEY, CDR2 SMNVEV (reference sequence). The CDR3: CASSFTRSSAGANVLTF. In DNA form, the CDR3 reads TGTGCCAGCAGTTTCACCAGATCTTCTGCGGGGGCCAACGTCCTGACTTTC.